This paragraph reports one T cell receptor beta chain. Its antigen is as yet unknown. Each sorted subset replicate got 200 ng genomic DNA, around 29,000 genomes. Some clones are missing from TCRdb's copy, which holds only in-frame ones; the method was immunoSEQ multiplex PCR. The repertoire includes more than 400,000 clones, roughly 95% of them detected once, and approximately 0.06% sits in the top ten. These data come from a study of shared clonotypes between healthy human individuals. Study observations and caveats: Several donors shared approximately 5% of their naive CD4 clonotypes. Estimated richness values were generally larger in naive subsets than in memory subsets.

Trimming took off 5 bases at V and 0 bases at J, with 13 bases between the two ends. CDR1 and CDR2 (germline): MGHRA, YSYEKL. This CDR3 spans 15 amino acids. This chain joins TRBV4-1 and TRBJ1-2; D perhaps matches TRBD1 (6 bases). The TCR originated in a woman aged 25 to 39 in good health. Sequenced sample: naive CD4+ T cells sorted from blood. Stated subset: CD45RA+ positively selected. The CDR3 sequence: CASSEGQKANYGYTF. CDR3 DNA sequence: TGCGCCAGCAGCGAAGGACAGAAAGCTAACTATGGCTACACCTTC.